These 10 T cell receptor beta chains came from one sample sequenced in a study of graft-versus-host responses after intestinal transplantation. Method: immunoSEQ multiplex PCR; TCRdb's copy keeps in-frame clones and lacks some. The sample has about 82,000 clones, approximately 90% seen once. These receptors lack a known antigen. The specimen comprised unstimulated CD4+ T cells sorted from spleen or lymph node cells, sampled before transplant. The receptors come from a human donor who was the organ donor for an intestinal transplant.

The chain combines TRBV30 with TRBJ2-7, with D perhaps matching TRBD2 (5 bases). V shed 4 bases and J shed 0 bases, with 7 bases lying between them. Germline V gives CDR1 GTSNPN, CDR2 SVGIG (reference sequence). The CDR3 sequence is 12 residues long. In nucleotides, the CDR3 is TGTGCCTGGACCGGACTCTCCTACGAGCAGTACTTC. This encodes CAWTGLSYEQYF.

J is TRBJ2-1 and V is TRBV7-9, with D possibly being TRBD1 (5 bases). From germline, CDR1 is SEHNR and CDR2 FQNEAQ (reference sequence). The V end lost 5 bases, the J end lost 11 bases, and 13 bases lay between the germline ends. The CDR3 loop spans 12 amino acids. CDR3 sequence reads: CASSAQDGQQFF. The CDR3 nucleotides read TGTGCCAGCAGCGCACAGGACGGGCAGCAGTTCTTC.

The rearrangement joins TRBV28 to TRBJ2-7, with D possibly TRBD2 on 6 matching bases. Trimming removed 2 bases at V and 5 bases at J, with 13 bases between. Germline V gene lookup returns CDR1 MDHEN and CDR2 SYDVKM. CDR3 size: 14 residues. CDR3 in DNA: TGTGCCAGCAGTTTACCCCTCGGGGGTGACGAGCAGTACTTC. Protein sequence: CASSLPLGGDEQYF.

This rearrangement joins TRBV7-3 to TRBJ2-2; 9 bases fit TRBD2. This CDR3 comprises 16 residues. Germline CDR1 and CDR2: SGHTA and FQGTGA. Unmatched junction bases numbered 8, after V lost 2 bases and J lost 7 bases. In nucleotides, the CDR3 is TGTGCCAGCAGCTTATTGGCGGGGGGGCAAAGCGGGGAGCTGTTTTTT. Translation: CASSLLAGGQSGELFF. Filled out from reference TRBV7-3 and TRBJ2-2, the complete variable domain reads GAGVSQTPSNKVTEKGKYVELRCDPISGHTALYWYRQSLGQGPEFLIYFQGTGAADDSGLPNDRFFAVRPEGSVSTLKIQRTERGDSAVYLCASSLLAGGQSGELFFGEGSRLTVL.

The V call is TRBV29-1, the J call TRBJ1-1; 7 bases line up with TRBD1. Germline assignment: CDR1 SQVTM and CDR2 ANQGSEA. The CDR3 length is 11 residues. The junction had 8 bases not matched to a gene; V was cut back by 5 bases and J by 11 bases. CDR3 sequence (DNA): TGCAGCGTTAACACAGGGGCTCAGGCTTTCTTT. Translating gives CSVNTGAQAFF.

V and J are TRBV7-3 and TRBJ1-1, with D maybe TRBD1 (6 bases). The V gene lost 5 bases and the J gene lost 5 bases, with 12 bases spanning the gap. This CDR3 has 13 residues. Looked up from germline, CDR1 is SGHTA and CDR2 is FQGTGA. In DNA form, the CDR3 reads TGTGCCAGCAGCGCCACAGGGACGACTGAAGCTTTCTTT. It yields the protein CASSATGTTEAFF. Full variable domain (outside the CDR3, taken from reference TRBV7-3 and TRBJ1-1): GAGVSQTPSNKVTEKGKYVELRCDPISGHTALYWYRQSLGQGPEFLIYFQGTGAADDSGLPNDRFFAVRPEGSVSTLKIQRTERGDSAVYLCASSATGTTEAFFGQGTRLTVV.

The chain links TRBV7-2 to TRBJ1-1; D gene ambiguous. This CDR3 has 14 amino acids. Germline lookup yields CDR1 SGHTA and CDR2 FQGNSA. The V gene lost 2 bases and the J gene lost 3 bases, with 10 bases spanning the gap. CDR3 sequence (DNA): TGTGCCAGCAGCTTATTCGCCAGTTACACTGAAGCTTTCTTT. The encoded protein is CASSLFASYTEAFF.

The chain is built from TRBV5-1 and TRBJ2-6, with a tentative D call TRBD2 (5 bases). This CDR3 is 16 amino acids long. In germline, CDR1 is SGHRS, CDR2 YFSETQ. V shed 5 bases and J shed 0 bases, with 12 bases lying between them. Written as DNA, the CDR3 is TGCGCCAGCAGGCGACTACCTACCTCTGGGGCCAACGTCCTGACTTTC. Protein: CASRRLPTSGANVLTF.

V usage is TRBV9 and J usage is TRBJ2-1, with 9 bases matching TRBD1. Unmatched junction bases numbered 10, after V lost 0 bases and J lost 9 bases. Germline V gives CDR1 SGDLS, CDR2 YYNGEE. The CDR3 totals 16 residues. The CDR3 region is CASSVAAVWTGVEQFF. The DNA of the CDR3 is TGTGCCAGCAGCGTAGCGGCGGTATGGACAGGGGTTGAGCAGTTCTTC.

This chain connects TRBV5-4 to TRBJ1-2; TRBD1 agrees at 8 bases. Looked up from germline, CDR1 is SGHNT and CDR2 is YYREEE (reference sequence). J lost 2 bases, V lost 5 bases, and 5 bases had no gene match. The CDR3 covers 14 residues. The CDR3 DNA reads TGTGCCAGCAGGCGTCAGGGGGCAAACTATGGCTACACCTTC. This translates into CASRRQGANYGYTF.